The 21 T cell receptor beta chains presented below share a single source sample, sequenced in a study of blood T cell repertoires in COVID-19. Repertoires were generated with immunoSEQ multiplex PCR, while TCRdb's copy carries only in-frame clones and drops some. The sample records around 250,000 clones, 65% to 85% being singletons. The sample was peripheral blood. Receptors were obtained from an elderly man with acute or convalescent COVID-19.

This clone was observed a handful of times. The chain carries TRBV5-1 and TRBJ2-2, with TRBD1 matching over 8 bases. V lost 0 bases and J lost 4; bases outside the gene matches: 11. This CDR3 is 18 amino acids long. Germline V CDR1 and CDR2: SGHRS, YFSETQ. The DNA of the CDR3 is TGCGCCAGCAGCTTGGGGCAACTTCGACAGGGGAGCACCGGGGAGCTGTTTTTT. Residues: CASSLGQLRQGSTGELFF.

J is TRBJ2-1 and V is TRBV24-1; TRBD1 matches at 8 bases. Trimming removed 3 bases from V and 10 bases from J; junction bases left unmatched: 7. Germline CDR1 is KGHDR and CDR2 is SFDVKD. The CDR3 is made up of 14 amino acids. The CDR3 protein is CATSDPGQGSEQFF. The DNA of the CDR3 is TGTGCCACCAGTGATCCCGGACAGGGCAGCGAGCAGTTCTTC.

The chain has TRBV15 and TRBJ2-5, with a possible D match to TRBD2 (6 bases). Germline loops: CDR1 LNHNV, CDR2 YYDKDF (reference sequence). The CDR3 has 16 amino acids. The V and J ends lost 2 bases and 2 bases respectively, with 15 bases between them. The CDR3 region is CATSRPGLGTQETQYF. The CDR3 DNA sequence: TGTGCCACCAGCAGACCCGGACTGGGGACTCAAGAGACCCAGTACTTC.

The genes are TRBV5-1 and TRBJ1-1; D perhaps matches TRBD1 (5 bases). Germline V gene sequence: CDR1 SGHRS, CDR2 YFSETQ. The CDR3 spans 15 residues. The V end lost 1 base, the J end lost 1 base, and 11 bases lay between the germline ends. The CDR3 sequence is CASSLTHGGNTEAFF. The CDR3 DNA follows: TGCGCCAGCAGCTTGACCCACGGGGGGAACACTGAAGCTTTCTTT.

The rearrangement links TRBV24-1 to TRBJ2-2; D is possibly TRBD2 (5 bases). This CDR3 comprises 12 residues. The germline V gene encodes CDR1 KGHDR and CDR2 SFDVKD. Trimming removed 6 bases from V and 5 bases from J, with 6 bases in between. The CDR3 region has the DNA TGTGCCACCAGTCGGGGAACCGGGGAGCTGTTTTTT. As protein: CATSRGTGELFF.

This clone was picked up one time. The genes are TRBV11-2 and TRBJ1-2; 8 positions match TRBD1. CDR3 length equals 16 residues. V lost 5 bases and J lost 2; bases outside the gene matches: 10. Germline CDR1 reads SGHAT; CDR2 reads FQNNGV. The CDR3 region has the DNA TGTGCCAGCAGCCCGGGCGCAGGGGGCGTAAACTATGGCTACACCTTC. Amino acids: CASSPGAGGVNYGYTF.

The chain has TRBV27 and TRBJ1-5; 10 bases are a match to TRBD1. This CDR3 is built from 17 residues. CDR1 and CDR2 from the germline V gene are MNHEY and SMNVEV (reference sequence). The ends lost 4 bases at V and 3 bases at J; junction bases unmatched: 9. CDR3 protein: CASSSASGTGVNQPQHF. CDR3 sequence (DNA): TGTGCCAGCAGTTCGGCATCCGGGACAGGGGTCAATCAGCCCCAGCATTTT.

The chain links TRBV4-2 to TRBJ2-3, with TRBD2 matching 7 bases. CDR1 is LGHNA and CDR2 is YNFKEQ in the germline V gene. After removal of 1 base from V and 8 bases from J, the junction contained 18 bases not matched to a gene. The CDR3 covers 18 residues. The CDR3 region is CASSQASGTTLSLLTQYF. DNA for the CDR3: TGTGCCAGCAGCCAAGCCTCAGGGACTACCCTCTCACTACTTACGCAGTATTTT.

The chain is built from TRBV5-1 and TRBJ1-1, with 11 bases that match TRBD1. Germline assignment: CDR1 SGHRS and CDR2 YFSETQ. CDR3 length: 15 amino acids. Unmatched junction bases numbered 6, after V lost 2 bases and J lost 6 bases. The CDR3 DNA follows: TGCGCCAGCAGCTTTAGGACAGGGGGCGAATCTGAAGCTTTCTTT. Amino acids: CASSFRTGGESEAFF.

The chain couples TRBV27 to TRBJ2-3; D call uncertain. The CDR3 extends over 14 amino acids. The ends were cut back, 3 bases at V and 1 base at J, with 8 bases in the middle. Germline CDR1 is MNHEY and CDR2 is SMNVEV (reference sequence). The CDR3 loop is CASSFQEGTDTQYF. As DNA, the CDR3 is TGTGCCAGCAGTTTTCAGGAAGGCACAGATACGCAGTATTTT.

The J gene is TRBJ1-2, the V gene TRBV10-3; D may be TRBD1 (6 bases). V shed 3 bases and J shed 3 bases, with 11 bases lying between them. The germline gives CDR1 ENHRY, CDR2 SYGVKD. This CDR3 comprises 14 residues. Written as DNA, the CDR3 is TGTGCCATCAGTGATCCAGGGGTCGACTATGGCTACACCTTC. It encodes CAISDPGVDYGYTF.

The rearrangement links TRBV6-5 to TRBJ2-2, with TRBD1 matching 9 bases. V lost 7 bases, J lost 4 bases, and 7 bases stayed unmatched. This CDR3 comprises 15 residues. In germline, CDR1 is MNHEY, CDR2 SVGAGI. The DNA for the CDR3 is TGTGCCAGCAAAAAGGGACAGGGTGGCACCGGGGAGCTGTTTTTT. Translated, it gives CASKKGQGGTGELFF.

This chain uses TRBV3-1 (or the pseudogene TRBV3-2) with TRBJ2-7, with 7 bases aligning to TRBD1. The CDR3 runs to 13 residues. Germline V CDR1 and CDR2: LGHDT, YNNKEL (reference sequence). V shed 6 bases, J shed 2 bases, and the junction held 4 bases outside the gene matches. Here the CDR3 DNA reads TGTGCCAGCAGAGGGGACAGAACCTACGAGCAGTACTTC. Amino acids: CASRGDRTYEQYF.

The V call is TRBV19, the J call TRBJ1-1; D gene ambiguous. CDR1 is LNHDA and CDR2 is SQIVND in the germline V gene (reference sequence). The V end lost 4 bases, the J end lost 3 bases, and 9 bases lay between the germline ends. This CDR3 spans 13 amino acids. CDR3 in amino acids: CASSTVSDTEAFF. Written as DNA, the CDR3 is TGTGCCAGTAGTACGGTCAGCGACACTGAAGCTTTCTTT.

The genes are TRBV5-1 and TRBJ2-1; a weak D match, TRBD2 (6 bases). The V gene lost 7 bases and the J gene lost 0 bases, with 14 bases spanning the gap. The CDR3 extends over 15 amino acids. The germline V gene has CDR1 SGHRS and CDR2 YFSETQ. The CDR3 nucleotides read TGCGCCAGCGGTTTCGGGGGTAGCTCCTACAATGAGCAGTTCTTC. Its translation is CASGFGGSSYNEQFF.

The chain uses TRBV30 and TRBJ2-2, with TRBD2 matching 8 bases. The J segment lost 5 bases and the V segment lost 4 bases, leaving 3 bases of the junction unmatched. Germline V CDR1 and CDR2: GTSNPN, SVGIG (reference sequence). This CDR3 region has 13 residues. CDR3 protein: CAWTRGGTGELFF. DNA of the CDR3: TGTGCCTGGACCCGCGGGGGGACCGGGGAGCTGTTTTTT.

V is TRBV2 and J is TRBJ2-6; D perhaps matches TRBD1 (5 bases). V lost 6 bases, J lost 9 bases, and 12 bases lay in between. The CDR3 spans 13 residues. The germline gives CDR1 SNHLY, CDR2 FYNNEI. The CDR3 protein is CASSLDKGNVLTF. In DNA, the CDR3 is TGTGCCAGCAGCTTGGACAAGGGCAACGTCCTGACTTTC.

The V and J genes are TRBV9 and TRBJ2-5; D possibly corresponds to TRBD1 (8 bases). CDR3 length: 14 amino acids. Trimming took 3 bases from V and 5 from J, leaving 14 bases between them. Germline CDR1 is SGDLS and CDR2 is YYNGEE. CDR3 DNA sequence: TGTGCCAGCAGCGCCGGACAGGGAGGGGAGACCCAGTACTTC. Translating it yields CASSAGQGGETQYF.

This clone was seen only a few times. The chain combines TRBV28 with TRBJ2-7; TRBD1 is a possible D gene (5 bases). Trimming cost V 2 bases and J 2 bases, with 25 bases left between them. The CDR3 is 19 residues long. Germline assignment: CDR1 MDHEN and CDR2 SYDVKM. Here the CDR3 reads CASSLQPPLQQGRTYEQYF. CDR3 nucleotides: TGTGCCAGCAGTTTACAACCCCCCCTCCAGCAGGGTCGAACCTACGAGCAGTACTTC.

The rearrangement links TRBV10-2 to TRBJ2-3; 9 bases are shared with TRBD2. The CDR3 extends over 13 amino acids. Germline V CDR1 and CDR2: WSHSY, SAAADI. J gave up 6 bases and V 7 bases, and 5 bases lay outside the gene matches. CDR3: CASISGRSDTQYF. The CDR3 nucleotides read TGCGCCAGCATCAGCGGGAGGTCCGATACGCAGTATTTT.

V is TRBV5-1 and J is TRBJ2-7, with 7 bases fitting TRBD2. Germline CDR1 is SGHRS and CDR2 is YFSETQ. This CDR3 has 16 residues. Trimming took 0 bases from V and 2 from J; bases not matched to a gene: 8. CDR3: CASSLGGQGGAYEQYF. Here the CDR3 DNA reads TGCGCCAGCAGCTTGGGAGGTCAGGGAGGGGCCTACGAGCAGTACTTC.